This TCR beta chain was identified during a study of blood T cell repertoires in COVID-19. Study at large: The United States, Italy and Spain supplied acute and convalescent COVID-19 samples.

The germline gives CDR1 SGHRS, CDR2 YFSETQ. The CDR3 loop spans 14 amino acids. The V end was cut by 0 bases, the J end by 1 base, with 7 bases between. In the original analysis: How many nucleated cells were present was estimated from reference gene primer amplification. Data came from immunoSEQ multiplex PCR; TCRdb stores just in-frame clones and leaves some out. For V, J and clone size, that table is used; D and trimming come from the DNA. The table lists fewer than 130,000 clones, 60% to 80% of them singletons. The sequenced sample was peripheral blood. The rearrangement links TRBV5-1 to TRBJ1-2; D is perhaps TRBD1 (6 bases). This clonotype was obtained from a woman aged 80 or over with active or convalescent COVID-19. The CDR3 region has the DNA TGCGCCAGCAGCTTGGAGGGGGTTAACTATGGCTACACCTTC. Its translation is CASSLEGVNYGYTF. The full variable domain, in which reference TRBV5-1 and TRBJ1-2 provide the parts outside the CDR3, is KAGVTQTPRYLIKTRGQQVTLSCSPISGHRSVSWYQQTPGQGLQFLFEYFSETQRNKGNFPGRFSGRQFSNSRSEMNVSTLELGDSALYLCASSLEGVNYGYTFGSGTRLTVV.